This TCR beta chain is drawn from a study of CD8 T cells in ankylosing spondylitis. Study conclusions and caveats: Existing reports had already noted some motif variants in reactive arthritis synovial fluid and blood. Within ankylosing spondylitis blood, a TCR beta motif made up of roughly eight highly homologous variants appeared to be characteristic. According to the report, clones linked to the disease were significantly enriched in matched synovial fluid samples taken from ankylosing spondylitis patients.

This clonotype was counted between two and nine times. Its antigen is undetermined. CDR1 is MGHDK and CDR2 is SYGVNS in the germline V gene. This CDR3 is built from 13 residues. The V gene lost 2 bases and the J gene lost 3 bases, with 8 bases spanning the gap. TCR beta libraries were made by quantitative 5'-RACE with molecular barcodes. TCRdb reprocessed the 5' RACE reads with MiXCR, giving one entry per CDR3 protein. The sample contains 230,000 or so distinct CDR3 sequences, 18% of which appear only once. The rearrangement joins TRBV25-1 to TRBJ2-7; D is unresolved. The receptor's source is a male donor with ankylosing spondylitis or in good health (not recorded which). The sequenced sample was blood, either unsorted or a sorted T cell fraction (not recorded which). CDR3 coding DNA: TGTGCCAGCAGTGAAATGGTCGACTACGAGCAGTACTTC. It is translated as CASSEMVDYEQYF.